Listed below are T cell receptor beta chains from one sample, sequenced in a study of cytomegalovirus exposure and HLA in healthy donors. Clones were sequenced by immunoSEQ multiplex PCR, and TCRdb holds only the in-frame ones, with some missing. This sample carries roughly 93,000 clones, 76% of them seen once, and the ten largest clones take more than 2.5%. Sequencing used PBMCs. Every receptor here comes from a man aged 40-49 years in good health and CMV-seronegative. Both conserved end residues are part of each CDR3. Fields, in order: clone size, V gene, D gene, J gene, CDR3 protein, CDR3 DNA. The D gene is left open where the match is weak. Only part of the rows carry a size: once, few, many, or a class if the clone is expanded.

once	TRBV28	-	TRBJ1-6	CACRTARVSPLHF	TGTGCTTGCCGGACAGCTCGAGTGTCACCCCTCCACTTT
-	TRBV4-3	-	TRBJ2-5	CASSQDIGQGETQYF	TGCGCCAGCAGCCAAGATATCGGGCAGGGAGAGACCCAGTACTTC
-	TRBV28	TRBD2	TRBJ2-1	CASNTRTSGGANHEQFF	TGTGCCAGTAACACCCGCACTAGCGGGGGGGCAAACCATGAGCAGTTCTTC
-	TRBV7-9	TRBD2	TRBJ2-1	CASSLAPLAGAYNEQFF	TGTGCCAGCAGCTTAGCCCCGCTAGCGGGGGCCTACAATGAGCAGTTCTTC
-	TRBV5-1	TRBD1	TRBJ1-5	CASSLQGGSNQPQHF	TGCGCCAGTAGCTTACAGGGGGGTAGCAATCAGCCCCAGCATTTT
few	TRBV2	TRBD1	TRBJ1-2	CASIRTGTGGDFNYGYTF	TGTGCCAGCATTCGAACCGGGACAGGGGGGGATTTCAACTATGGCTACACCTTC
-	TRBV7-2	TRBD2	TRBJ2-5	CASSLARGGAGETQYF	TGTGCCAGCAGCTTAGCGCGCGGGGGGGCCGGCGAGACCCAGTACTTC
-	TRBV6-6	TRBD1	TRBJ1-4	CASRPGQGIEKLFF	TGTGCCAGCAGACCCGGACAGGGGATTGAAAAACTGTTTTTT
-	TRBV30	-	TRBJ2-7	CAWNRAYEQYF	TGTGCCTGGAACAGAGCCTACGAGCAGTACTTC
few	TRBV10-3	TRBD1	TRBJ1-5	CAISGTGQGANQPQHF	TGTGCCATCAGTGGAACGGGACAGGGGGCAAATCAGCCCCAGCATTTT
once	TRBV19	TRBD1	TRBJ1-4	CASRKGGASNEKLFF	TGTGCCAGTAGGAAAGGGGGCGCGTCTAATGAAAAACTGTTTTTT
-	TRBV7-2	-	TRBJ1-4	CASSLFVSEKLFF	TGTGCCAGCAGCTTATTCGTGTCGGAAAAACTGTTTTTT
-	TRBV7-2	-	TRBJ2-7	CASSPDRDGYEQYF	TGTGCCAGCAGCCCGGACAGAGACGGCTACGAGCAGTACTTC
-	TRBV7-6	-	TRBJ2-3	CASSLVVADTQYF	TGTGCCAGCAGCTTAGTCGTCGCAGATACGCAGTATTTT
-	TRBV10-1	-	TRBJ2-7	CASSEKGPIEQYF	TGCGCCAGCAGTGAGAAGGGGCCAATCGAGCAGTACTTC
-	TRBV5-4	TRBD2	TRBJ2-5	CASSFSGGSETQYF	TGTGCCAGCAGCTTTAGCGGGGGTTCGGAGACCCAGTACTTC
once	TRBV9	-	TRBJ1-6	CASSVSPRGDDSPLHF	TGTGCCAGCAGCGTATCACCAAGGGGTGACGATTCACCCCTCCACTTT
-	TRBV18	TRBD1	TRBJ1-1	CASSPRLNHKGATEAFF	TGTGCCAGCTCACCCCGACTTAACCATAAGGGGGCCACTGAAGCTTTCTTT
-	TRBV9	-	TRBJ1-6	CASSVGQLDSPLHF	TGTGCCAGCAGCGTAGGACAGTTGGATTCACCCCTCCACTTT
-	TRBV7-2	-	TRBJ1-2	CASSSLAGGRYYGYTF	TGTGCCAGCAGCTCACTTGCGGGGGGCCGGTACTATGGCTACACCTTC
-	TRBV10-3	-	TRBJ2-1	CAISESTGHFFPEQFF	TGTGCCATCAGTGAGTCTACCGGACATTTTTTCCCTGAGCAGTTCTTC
-	TRBV5-1	TRBD1	TRBJ2-3	CASSLRGGLDTQYF	TGCGCCAGCAGCTTACGAGGGGGCCTAGATACGCAGTATTTT
-	TRBV4-3	TRBD1	TRBJ2-3	CASSQPGTGGTDTQYF	TGCGCCAGCAGCCAGCCCGGGACAGGGGGCACAGATACGCAGTATTTT
-	TRBV25-1	TRBD1	TRBJ1-1	CASSAPGQGNTEAFF	TGTGCCAGCAGTGCTCCGGGACAGGGGAACACTGAAGCTTTCTTT
-	TRBV5-6	TRBD1	TRBJ1-2	CASSLAGTETIGYTF	TGTGCCAGCAGCTTGGCCGGGACAGAAACGATCGGCTACACCTTC
-	TRBV27	TRBD1	TRBJ1-6	CASSLGGTGTGSPLHF	TGTGCCAGCAGTTTGGGTGGGACAGGCACGGGATCACCCCTCCACTTT
-	TRBV9	TRBD1	TRBJ2-3	CASSVAGGQAGTTDTQYF	TGTGCCAGCAGCGTCGCAGGGGGCCAGGCCGGGACAACAGATACGCAGTATTTT
-	TRBV15	-	TRBJ2-1	CATSNLLASLYNEQFF	TGTGCCACCAGCAACCTGCTAGCGAGCCTATACAATGAGCAGTTCTTC
few	TRBV6-5	-	TRBJ2-5	CASSSGGLKTQYF	TGTGCCAGCAGCTCGGGGGGCCTGAAGACCCAGTACTTC
-	TRBV2	-	TRBJ2-7	CASTIGDYEQYF	TGTGCCAGCACCATCGGCGACTACGAGCAGTACTTC
-	TRBV5-1	TRBD2	TRBJ2-3	CASSLEPAGVTDTQYF	TGCGCCAGCAGCTTGGAGCCAGCGGGGGTGACAGATACGCAGTATTTT
once	TRBV5-5	TRBD1	TRBJ1-6	CASSSGTGSNSYNSPLHF	TGTGCCAGCAGCTCAGGGACAGGCTCCAACTCCTATAATTCACCCCTCCACTTT
medium-sized	TRBV5-8	TRBD2	TRBJ2-2	CASSSSGGGNTGELFF	TGTGCCAGCAGCTCTAGCGGGGGGGGGAACACCGGGGAGCTGTTTTTT
-	TRBV19	-	TRBJ1-2	CASHLGRDYGYTF	TGTGCCAGTCATTTAGGCCGGGACTATGGCTACACCTTC
few	TRBV7-9	TRBD1	TRBJ1-5	CASSWTGAGQPQHF	TGTGCCAGCAGTTGGACAGGGGCTGGGCAGCCCCAGCATTTT
once	TRBV7-3	TRBD1	TRBJ2-2	CASSRIPGQGAISGELFF	TGTGCCAGCAGCCGCATACCGGGACAGGGGGCGATCAGCGGGGAGCTGTTTTTT
-	TRBV7-9	-	TRBJ1-4	CSRETGREKLFF	TGTTCCAGAGAAACAGGGCGGGAAAAACTGTTTTTT
-	TRBV5-5	TRBD1	TRBJ1-4	CASSRQGGIEKLFF	TGTGCCAGCAGCCGACAGGGGGGAATTGAAAAACTGTTTTTT
-	TRBV25-1	TRBD1	TRBJ1-2	CASSGGQSYGYTF	TGTGCCAGCAGCGGGGGACAGAGCTATGGCTACACCTTC
-	TRBV28	TRBD1	TRBJ2-7	CASSQTGNEQYF	TGTGCCAGCAGTCAGACAGGGAACGAGCAGTACTTC
-	TRBV25-1	-	TRBJ2-2	CASSGGQWGRGGELFF	TGTGCCAGCAGTGGGGGACAATGGGGTCGCGGCGGGGAGCTGTTTTTT
-	TRBV7-8	-	TRBJ1-1	CASNTVGNTEAFF	TGTGCCAGCAATACCGTCGGGAACACTGAAGCTTTCTTT
-	TRBV5-1	TRBD1	TRBJ1-2	CASSPGRGQEDSWYGYTF	TGCGCCAGCAGCCCCGGTAGGGGACAGGAGGACAGTTGGTATGGCTACACCTTC
few	TRBV19	-	TRBJ1-6	CASSISGQGRSPLHF	TGTGCCAGTAGTATTTCCGGCCAGGGGCGCTCACCCCTCCACTTT
-	TRBV19	TRBD1	TRBJ1-1	CASSIGTGGYTEAFF	TGTGCCAGTAGTATAGGGACAGGGGGATACACTGAAGCTTTCTTT
few	TRBV5-4	-	TRBJ2-5	CASKGGNQETQYF	TGTGCCAGCAAGGGGGGGAACCAAGAGACCCAGTACTTC
-	TRBV9	-	TRBJ1-1	CASSGEESIPFF	TGTGCCAGCAGCGGGGAGGAGTCTATACCTTTCTTT
-	TRBV7-2	-	TRBJ1-6	CASSLGGGASNSPLHF	TGTGCCAGCAGCTTAGGCGGGGGCGCTTCAAATTCACCCCTCCACTTT
once	TRBV4-1	-	TRBJ1-4	CASSHGERPKNQGKLFF	TGCGCCAGCAGCCATGGGGAGAGGCCGAAAAATCAAGGGAAACTGTTTTTT
-	TRBV25-1	TRBD1	TRBJ1-6	CASSPYDRENSPLHF	TGTGCCAGCAGCCCCTATGACAGGGAAAATTCACCCCTCCACTTT
-	TRBV5-4	-	TRBJ2-1	CASARQSEQFF	TGTGCCAGCGCTAGGCAAAGTGAGCAGTTCTTC
-	TRBV7-2	TRBD1	TRBJ2-4	CASSRKGANIQYF	TGTGCCAGCAGTCGAAAGGGGGCGAACATTCAGTACTTC
-	TRBV7-9	-	TRBJ2-5	CASSSNQVARETQYF	TGTGCCAGCAGCTCGAACCAGGTTGCTCGGGAGACCCAGTACTTC